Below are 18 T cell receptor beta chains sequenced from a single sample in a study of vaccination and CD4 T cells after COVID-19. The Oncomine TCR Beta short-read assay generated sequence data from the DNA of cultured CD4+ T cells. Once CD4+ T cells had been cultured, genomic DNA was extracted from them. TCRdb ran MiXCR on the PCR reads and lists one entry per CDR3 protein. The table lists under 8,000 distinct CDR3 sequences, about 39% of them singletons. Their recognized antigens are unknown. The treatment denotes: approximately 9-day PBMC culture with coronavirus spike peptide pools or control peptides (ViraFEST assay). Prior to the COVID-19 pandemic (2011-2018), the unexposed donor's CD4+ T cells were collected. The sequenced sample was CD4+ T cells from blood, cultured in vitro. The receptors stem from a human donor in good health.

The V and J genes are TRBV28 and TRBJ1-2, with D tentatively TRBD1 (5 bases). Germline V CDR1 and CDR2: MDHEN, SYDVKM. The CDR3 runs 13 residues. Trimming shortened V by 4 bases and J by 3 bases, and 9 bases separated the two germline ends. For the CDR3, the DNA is TGTGCCAGCAGTTGGGGGGGGGACTATGGCTACACCTTC. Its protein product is CASSWGGDYGYTF.

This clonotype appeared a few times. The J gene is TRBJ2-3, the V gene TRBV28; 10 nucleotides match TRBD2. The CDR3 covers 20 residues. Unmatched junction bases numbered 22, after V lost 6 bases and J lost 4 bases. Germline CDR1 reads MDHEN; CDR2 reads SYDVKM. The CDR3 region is CASSSTNPGLATPPPDTQYF. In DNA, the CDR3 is TGTGCCAGCAGCTCTACAAACCCGGGACTAGCGACTCCCCCGCCAGATACGCAGTATTTT.

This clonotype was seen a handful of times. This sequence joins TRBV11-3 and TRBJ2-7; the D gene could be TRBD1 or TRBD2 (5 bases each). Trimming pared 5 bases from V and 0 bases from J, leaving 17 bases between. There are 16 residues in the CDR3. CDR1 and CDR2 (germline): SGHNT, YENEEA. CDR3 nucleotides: TGTGCCAGCAGCCCCGGACGGGGCCAAACCTCCTACGAGCAGTACTTC. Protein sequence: CASSPGRGQTSYEQYF.

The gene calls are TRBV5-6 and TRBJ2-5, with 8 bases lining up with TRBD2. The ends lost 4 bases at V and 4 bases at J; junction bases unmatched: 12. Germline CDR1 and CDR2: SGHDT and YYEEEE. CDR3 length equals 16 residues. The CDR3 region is CASSADRLAGGETQYF. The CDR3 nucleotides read TGTGCCAGCAGCGCAGACCGACTGGCGGGAGGAGAGACCCAGTACTTC.

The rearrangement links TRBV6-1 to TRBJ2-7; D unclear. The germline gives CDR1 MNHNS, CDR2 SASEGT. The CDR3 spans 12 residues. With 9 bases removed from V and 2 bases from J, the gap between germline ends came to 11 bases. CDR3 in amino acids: CASRWSAYEQYF. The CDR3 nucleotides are TGTGCCAGTCGGTGGTCTGCCTACGAGCAGTACTTC.

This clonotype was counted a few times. For the CDR3, the DNA is TGTGCCAGTAGTCTCGGCCAGACGGCGCTACCCTACGAGCAGTACTTC. As protein: CASSLGQTALPYEQYF. The V gene is TRBV19, the J gene TRBJ2-7; the D is unclear. There are 16 residues in the CDR3. CDR1 and CDR2 (germline): LNHDA, SQIVND (reference sequence). Trimming stripped 5 bases from V and 2 bases from J, with 19 bases between.

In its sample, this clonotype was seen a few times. For the CDR3, the DNA is TGTGCCAGCACCCAAGGGACTAGCGGGAGGTGGGGCACAGATACGCAGTATTTT. Translated: CASTQGTSGRWGTDTQYF. This chain uses TRBV6-1 with TRBJ2-3; 15 bases line up with TRBD2. The CDR3 extends over 18 amino acids. Losses at the gene ends were 7 bases for V and 1 base for J; bases not matched to a gene: 9. Germline V gene lookup returns CDR1 MNHNS and CDR2 SASEGT.

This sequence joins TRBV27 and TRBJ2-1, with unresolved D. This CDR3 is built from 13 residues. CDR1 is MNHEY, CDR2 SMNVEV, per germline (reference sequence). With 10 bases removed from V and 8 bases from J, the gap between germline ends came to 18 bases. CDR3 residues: CAIAPSFGHEQFF. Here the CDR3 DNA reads TGTGCCATCGCTCCAAGCTTTGGTCATGAGCAGTTCTTC.

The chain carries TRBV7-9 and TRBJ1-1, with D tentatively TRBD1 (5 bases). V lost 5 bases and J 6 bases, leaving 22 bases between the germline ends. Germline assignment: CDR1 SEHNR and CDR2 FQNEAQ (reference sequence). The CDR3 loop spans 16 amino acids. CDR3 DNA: TGTGCCAGCAGCCGCAACGTTGGCAGGGAATTCGCTGAAGCTTTCTTT. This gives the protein CASSRNVGREFAEAFF.

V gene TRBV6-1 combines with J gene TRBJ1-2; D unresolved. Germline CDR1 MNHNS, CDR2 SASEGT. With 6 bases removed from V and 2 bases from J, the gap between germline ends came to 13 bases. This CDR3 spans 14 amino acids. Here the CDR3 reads CASSARGANYGYTF. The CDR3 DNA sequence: TGTGCCAGCAGCGCACGTGGAGCAAACTATGGCTACACCTTC.

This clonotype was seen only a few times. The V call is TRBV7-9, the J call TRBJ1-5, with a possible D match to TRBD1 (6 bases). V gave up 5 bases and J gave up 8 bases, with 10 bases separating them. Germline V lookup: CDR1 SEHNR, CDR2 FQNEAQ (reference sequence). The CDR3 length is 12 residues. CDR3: CASSRDIEPQHF. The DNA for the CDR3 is TGTGCCAGCAGCAGGGACATCGAGCCCCAGCATTTT.

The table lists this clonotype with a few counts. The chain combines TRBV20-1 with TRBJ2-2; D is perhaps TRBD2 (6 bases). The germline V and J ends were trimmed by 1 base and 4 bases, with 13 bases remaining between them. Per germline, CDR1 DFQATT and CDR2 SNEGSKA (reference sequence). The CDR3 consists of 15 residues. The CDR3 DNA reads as TGCAGTGCTAGAGGTTCGACTAGTCCCACCGGGGAGCTGTTTTTT. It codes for CSARGSTSPTGELFF.

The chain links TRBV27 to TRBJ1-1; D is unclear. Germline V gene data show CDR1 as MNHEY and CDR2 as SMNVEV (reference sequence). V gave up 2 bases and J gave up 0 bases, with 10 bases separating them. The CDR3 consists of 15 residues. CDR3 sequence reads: CASSLVDEVNTEAFF. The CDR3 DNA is TGTGCCAGCAGTTTAGTGGACGAGGTGAACACTGAAGCTTTCTTT.

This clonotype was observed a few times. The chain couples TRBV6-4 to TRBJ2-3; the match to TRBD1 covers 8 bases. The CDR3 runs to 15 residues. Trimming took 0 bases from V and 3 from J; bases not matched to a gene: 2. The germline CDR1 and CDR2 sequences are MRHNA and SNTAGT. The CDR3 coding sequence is TGTGCCAGCAGTGACTCGGGACAGGTGACAGATACGCAGTATTTT. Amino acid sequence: CASSDSGQVTDTQYF.

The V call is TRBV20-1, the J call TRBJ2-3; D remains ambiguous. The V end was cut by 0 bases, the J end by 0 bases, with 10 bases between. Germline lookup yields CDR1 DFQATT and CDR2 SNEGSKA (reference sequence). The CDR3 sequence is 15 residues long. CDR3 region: CSARDSLSSTDTQYF. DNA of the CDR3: TGCAGTGCTAGAGATTCACTCTCGAGCACAGATACGCAGTATTTT.

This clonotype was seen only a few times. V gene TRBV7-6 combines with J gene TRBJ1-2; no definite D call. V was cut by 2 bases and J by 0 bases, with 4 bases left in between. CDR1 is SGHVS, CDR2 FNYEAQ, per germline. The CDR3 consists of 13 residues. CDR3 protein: CASSLQTNYGYTF. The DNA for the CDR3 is TGTGCCAGCAGCTTACAGACTAACTATGGCTACACCTTC. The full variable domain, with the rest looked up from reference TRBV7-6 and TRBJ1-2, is GAGVSQSPRYKVTKRGQDVALRCDPISGHVSLYWYRQALGQGPEFLTYFNYEAQQDKSGLPNDRFSAERPEGSISTLTIQRTEQRDSAMYRCASSLQTNYGYTFGSGTRLTVV.

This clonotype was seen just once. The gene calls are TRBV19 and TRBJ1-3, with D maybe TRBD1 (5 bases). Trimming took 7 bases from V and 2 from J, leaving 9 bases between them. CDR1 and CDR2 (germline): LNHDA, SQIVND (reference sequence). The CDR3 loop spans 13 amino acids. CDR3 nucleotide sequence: TGTGCCAGTACTAGGGGTGCTGGAAACACCATATATTTT. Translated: CASTRGAGNTIYF.

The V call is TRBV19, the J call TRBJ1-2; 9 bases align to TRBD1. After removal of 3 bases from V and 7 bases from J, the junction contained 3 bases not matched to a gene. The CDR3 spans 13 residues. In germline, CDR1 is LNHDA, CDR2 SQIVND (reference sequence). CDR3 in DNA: TGTGCCAGTAGTATTCACAGGGGGCTTGGCTACACCTTC. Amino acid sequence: CASSIHRGLGYTF.